A single T cell receptor beta chain is shown here with its context. Its antigen is still unknown. This entry belongs to a study of T cell responses to AZD1222 COVID-19 vaccine. Overall study findings and caveats: With dominance at 160-218 and 743-854, vaccine-associated CD4 TCRs spanned spike. Females made up more of the donors, who were largely white British, and clonal diversity may have come out too low.

Sequencing used immunoSEQ multiplex PCR; TCRdb keeps in-frame clones, though not all of them. The sample lists about 150,000 clones; 90% were seen once. The receptor was derived from an adult in good health. The source was peripheral blood, collected on day 0 of AZD1222 vaccination.

CDR3 nucleotide sequence: TGTGCCAGCAGCTTAGAGGGGTTCCCTAATGAAAAACTGTTTTTT. It codes for CASSLEGFPNEKLFF. The genes are TRBV7-2 and TRBJ1-4; D is possibly TRBD1 (5 bases). V dropped 1 base and J dropped 3 bases, with 9 bases sitting between them. This CDR3 is built from 15 residues. Looked up from germline, CDR1 is SGHTA and CDR2 is FQGNSA.